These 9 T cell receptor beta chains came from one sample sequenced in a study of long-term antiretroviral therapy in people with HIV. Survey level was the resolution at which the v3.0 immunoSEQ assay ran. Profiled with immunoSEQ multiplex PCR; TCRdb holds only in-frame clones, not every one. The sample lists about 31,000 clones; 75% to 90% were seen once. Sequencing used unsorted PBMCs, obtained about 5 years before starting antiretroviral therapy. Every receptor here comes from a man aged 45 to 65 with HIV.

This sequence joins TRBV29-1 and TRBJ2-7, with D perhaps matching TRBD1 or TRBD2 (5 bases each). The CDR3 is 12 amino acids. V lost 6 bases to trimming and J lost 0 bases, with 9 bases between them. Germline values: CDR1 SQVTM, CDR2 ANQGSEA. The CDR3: CSVGTFSYEQYF. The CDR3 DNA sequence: TGCAGCGTCGGGACGTTCTCCTACGAGCAGTACTTC.

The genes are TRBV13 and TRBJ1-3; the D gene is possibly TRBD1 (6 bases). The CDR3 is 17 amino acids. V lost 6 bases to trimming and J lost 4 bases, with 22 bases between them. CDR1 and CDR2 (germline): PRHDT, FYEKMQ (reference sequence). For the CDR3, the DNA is TGTGCCAGCAGTTTAAAGCTGGGGGCCCCACGGGGAAACACCATATATTTT. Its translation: CASSLKLGAPRGNTIYF. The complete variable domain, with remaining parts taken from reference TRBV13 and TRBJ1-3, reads AAGVIQSPRHLIKEKRETATLKCYPIPRHDTVYWYQQGPGQDPQFLISFYEKMQSDKGSIPDRFSAQQFSDYHSELNMSSLELGDSALYFCASSLKLGAPRGNTIYFGEGSWLTVV.

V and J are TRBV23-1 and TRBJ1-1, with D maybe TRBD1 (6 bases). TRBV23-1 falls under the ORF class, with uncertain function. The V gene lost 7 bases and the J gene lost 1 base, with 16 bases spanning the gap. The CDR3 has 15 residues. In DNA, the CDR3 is TGCGCCAGCACCCCTTGGGGGGCTAAGAACACTGAAGCTTTCTTT. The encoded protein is CASTPWGAKNTEAFF.

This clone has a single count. The CDR3 loop reads CASSLGPGVSYNEQFF. The CDR3 coding sequence is TGCGCCAGCAGCTTAGGGCCGGGAGTGTCCTACAATGAGCAGTTCTTC. The V gene is TRBV5-1, the J gene TRBJ2-1, with D maybe TRBD2 (6 bases). The CDR3 consists of 16 residues. Germline V gene data show CDR1 as SGHRS and CDR2 as YFSETQ. The germline V and J ends were trimmed by 2 bases and 1 base, with 13 bases remaining between them.

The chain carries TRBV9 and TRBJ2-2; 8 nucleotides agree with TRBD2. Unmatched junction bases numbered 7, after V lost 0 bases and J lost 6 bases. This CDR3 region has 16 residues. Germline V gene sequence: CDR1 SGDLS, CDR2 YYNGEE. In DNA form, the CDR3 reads TGTGCCAGCAGCGTAGGGATAGCGGGATACTCCGGGGAGCTGTTTTTT. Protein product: CASSVGIAGYSGELFF. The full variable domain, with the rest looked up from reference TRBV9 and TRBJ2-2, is DSGVTQTPKHLITATGQRVTLRCSPRSGDLSVYWYQQSLDQGLQFLIQYYNGEERAKGNILERFSAQQFPDLHSELNLSSLELGDSALYFCASSVGIAGYSGELFFGEGSRLTVL.

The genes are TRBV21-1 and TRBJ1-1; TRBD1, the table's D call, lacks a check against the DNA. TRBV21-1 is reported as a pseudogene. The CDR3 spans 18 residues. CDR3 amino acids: CASHIDIRDRHVNTEAFF. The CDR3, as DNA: TGTGCCAGCCATATAGATATCCGGGACAGGCACGTGAACACTGAAGCTTTCTTT.

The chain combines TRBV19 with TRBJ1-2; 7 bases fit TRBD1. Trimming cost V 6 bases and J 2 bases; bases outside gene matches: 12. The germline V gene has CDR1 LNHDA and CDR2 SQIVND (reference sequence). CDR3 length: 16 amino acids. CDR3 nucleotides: TGTGCCAGTAGGGTCCACTCCGGGACAGCCAACTATGGCTACACCTTC. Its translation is CASRVHSGTANYGYTF.

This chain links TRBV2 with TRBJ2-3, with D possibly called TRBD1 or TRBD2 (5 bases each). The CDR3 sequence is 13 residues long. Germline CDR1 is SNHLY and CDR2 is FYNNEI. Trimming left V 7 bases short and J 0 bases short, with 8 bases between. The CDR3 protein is CASKGPSTDTQYF. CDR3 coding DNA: TGTGCCAGCAAGGGACCTAGCACAGATACGCAGTATTTT.

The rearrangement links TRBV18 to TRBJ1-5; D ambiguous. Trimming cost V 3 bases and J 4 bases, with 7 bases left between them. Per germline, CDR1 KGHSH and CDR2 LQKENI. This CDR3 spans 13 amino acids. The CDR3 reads CASSPARNQPQHF. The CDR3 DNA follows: TGTGCCAGCTCACCCGCCCGTAATCAGCCCCAGCATTTT.